A single sample is the source of the 22 T cell receptor beta chains below, sequenced in a study of blood T cell repertoires in COVID-19. Profiling relied on immunoSEQ multiplex PCR, and the TCRdb table lists in-frame clones only, not all of them. The profile shows 250,000 to 300,000 clones, under 90% of them singletons. Sequenced input: peripheral blood. These receptors were obtained from a woman aged 40-49 years who had recovered from COVID-19.

The CDR3 sequence is CASSLMTGDTGELFF. DNA of the CDR3: TGCGCCAGCAGCCTTATGACAGGGGACACCGGGGAGCTGTTTTTT. The rearrangement links TRBV5-1 to TRBJ2-2; TRBD1 matches 8 bases. The CDR3 is 15 amino acids. The germline V gene has CDR1 SGHRS and CDR2 YFSETQ. The V gene end was trimmed by 4 bases and the J gene end by 3 bases; junction bases not matched to a gene: 5.

In DNA, the CDR3 is TGTGCCAGCAGCTCCGGGTCTTCGGGAGAGACCCAGTACTTC. Translation: CASSSGSSGETQYF. This chain uses TRBV5-6 with TRBJ2-5; D gene uncertain. This CDR3 comprises 14 residues. V was shortened by 3 bases and J by 4 bases, with 13 bases between the two germline ends. CDR1 is SGHDT and CDR2 is YYEEEE in the germline V gene.

The chain couples TRBV30 to TRBJ2-1; D is perhaps TRBD1 (5 bases). Looked up from germline, CDR1 is GTSNPN and CDR2 is SVGIG (reference sequence). V gave up 2 bases and J gave up 8 bases, with 10 bases separating them. The CDR3 covers 12 residues. The CDR3 sequence is CAWSNYRHEQFF. The CDR3 DNA sequence: TGTGCCTGGAGTAATTACAGGCATGAGCAGTTCTTC.

This chain links TRBV30 with TRBJ2-3, with TRBD2 matching 8 bases. CDR3 length equals 15 residues. Looked up from germline, CDR1 is GTSNPN and CDR2 is SVGIG (reference sequence). The J segment lost 4 bases and the V segment lost 5 bases, leaving 11 bases of the junction unmatched. The CDR3 loop is CAWGGASGFSDTQYF. CDR3 nucleotides: TGTGCCTGGGGTGGGGCTAGCGGGTTCTCAGATACGCAGTATTTT.

The chain carries TRBV11-3 and TRBJ1-1; D gene unclear. Per germline, CDR1 SGHNT and CDR2 YENEEA. This CDR3 spans 13 amino acids. V was shortened by 5 bases and J by 5 bases, with 12 bases between the two germline ends. The CDR3 loop reads CASSTVSGTEAFF. The DNA of the CDR3 is TGTGCCAGCAGCACCGTGTCGGGGACTGAAGCTTTCTTT.

J is TRBJ1-1 and V is TRBV24-1; TRBD1 agrees at 8 bases. Trimming cost V 3 bases and J 0 bases; bases outside gene matches: 2. CDR3 length: 15 residues. Germline CDR1 is KGHDR and CDR2 is SFDVKD. CDR3 nucleotide sequence: TGTGCCACCAGTGATATGGACAGGGTGAACACTGAAGCTTTCTTT. It specifies CATSDMDRVNTEAFF.

The chain carries TRBV7-6 and TRBJ1-2; the match to TRBD1 covers 7 bases. The germline V gene encodes CDR1 SGHVS and CDR2 FNYEAQ. The CDR3 has 17 amino acids. With V trimmed by 0 bases and J by 0 bases, 7 bases remained unmatched. The CDR3 region is CASSLATGPTTNYGYTF. The CDR3 region has the DNA TGTGCCAGCAGCTTAGCGACAGGGCCGACTACTAACTATGGCTACACCTTC.

The chain is built from TRBV7-2 and TRBJ2-3, with TRBD1 matching 8 bases. There are 15 residues in the CDR3. Germline CDR1 SGHTA, CDR2 FQGNSA. Trimming cost V 3 bases and J 3 bases; bases outside gene matches: 5. The CDR3, as DNA: TGTGCCAGCAGCTTCCAGGGGGCCGGGACAGATACGCAGTATTTT. Protein product: CASSFQGAGTDTQYF.

This clone is a singleton in its sample. This chain uses TRBV29-1 with TRBJ1-1; TRBD1 aligns across 7 bases. Germline trimming cut 7 bases from V and 2 bases from J; bases unmatched to any gene: 7. CDR3 size: 13 residues. The germline V gene encodes CDR1 SQVTM and CDR2 ANQGSEA. This chain's CDR3 is CSGRQGGNTEAFF. The CDR3 DNA sequence: TGCAGCGGTAGACAGGGCGGCAACACTGAAGCTTTCTTT.

The J gene is TRBJ2-1, the V gene TRBV28, with TRBD2 matching 8 bases. The germline CDR1 and CDR2 sequences are MDHEN and SYDVKM. V lost 5 bases, J lost 6 bases, and 12 bases stayed unmatched. This CDR3 is 16 amino acids long. In DNA form, the CDR3 reads TGTGCCAGCAGTATTCTAAGCGGGGGACCGTCCAATGAGCAGTTCTTC. Protein sequence: CASSILSGGPSNEQFF. Variable domain in full (rest from reference TRBV28 and TRBJ2-1): DVKVTQSSRYLVKRTGEKVFLECVQDMDHENMFWYRQDPGLGLRLIYFSYDVKMKEKGDIPEGYSVSREKKERFSLILESASTNQTSMYLCASSILSGGPSNEQFFGPGTRLTVL.

The V and J genes are TRBV6-5 and TRBJ1-4, with 7 bases lining up with TRBD1. V shed 9 bases and J 4 bases; nucleotides not matched to a gene: 8. Germline V gives CDR1 MNHEY, CDR2 SVGAGI. The CDR3 is 14 residues long. The DNA of the CDR3 is TGTGCCAGATTGCGGGACAGATTTAATGAAAAACTGTTTTTT. It encodes CARLRDRFNEKLFF.

There are a few counts of this clone. The chain uses TRBV5-1 and TRBJ1-1; D call uncertain. V gave up 2 bases and J gave up 0 bases, with 8 bases separating them. This CDR3 is built from 14 residues. The germline gives CDR1 SGHRS, CDR2 YFSETQ. The CDR3 loop is CASSLTGMNTEAFF. CDR3 nucleotide sequence: TGCGCCAGCAGCTTAACGGGGATGAACACTGAAGCTTTCTTT.

The chain employs TRBV6-5 and TRBJ2-3; a possible D gene is TRBD2 (5 bases). From germline, CDR1 is MNHEY and CDR2 SVGAGI. Trimming stripped 0 bases from V and 4 bases from J, with 14 bases between. The CDR3 sequence is 16 residues long. The CDR3 coding sequence is TGTGCCAGCAGTTACTCAAGTCACGGCGGGTCAGATACGCAGTATTTT. As protein: CASSYSSHGGSDTQYF.

The CDR3 coding sequence is TGTGCCTGGAGTGGCCCGGACAGGGGATACACTGAAGCTTTCTTT. Encoded protein: CAWSGPDRGYTEAFF. The chain combines TRBV30 with TRBJ1-1; 9 bases are shared with TRBD1. The germline gives CDR1 GTSNPN, CDR2 SVGIG (reference sequence). V was pared by 1 base and J by 3 bases, with 6 bases of the junction left unmatched. There are 15 residues in the CDR3.

The J gene is TRBJ2-1, the V gene TRBV5-1; TRBD2 agrees at 13 bases. Unmatched junction bases numbered 3, after V lost 3 bases and J lost 6 bases. This CDR3 comprises 15 residues. Germline V gene lookup returns CDR1 SGHRS and CDR2 YFSETQ. For the CDR3, the DNA is TGCGCCAGCAGCTGGACTAGCGGGAGTCCCAATGAGCAGTTCTTC. It translates to CASSWTSGSPNEQFF.

The CDR3 sequence: CASSSYGTEPYNEQFF. DNA of the CDR3: TGTGCCAGCTCATCCTACGGGACAGAGCCCTACAATGAGCAGTTCTTC. The V call is TRBV18, the J call TRBJ2-1, with 7 bases identical to TRBD1. This CDR3 is 16 amino acids long. The germline V gene encodes CDR1 KGHSH and CDR2 LQKENI. Trimming cost V 5 bases and J 2 bases; bases outside gene matches: 9.

This chain connects TRBV6-5 to TRBJ2-2; D remains unclear. The CDR3 is 14 residues long. Germline CDR1 and CDR2: MNHEY and SVGAGI. V was cut by 6 bases and J by 4 bases, with 12 bases left in between. CDR3 DNA: TGTGCCAGCAGACGTCCGGGTAGCACCGGGGAGCTGTTTTTT. As protein: CASRRPGSTGELFF.

The chain is built from TRBV18 and TRBJ2-2; 7 bases are a match to TRBD1. Germline CDR1 KGHSH, CDR2 LQKENI. The V segment lost 5 bases and the J segment 5 bases; nucleotides outside the gene matches: 11. This CDR3 has 16 residues. CDR3 loop: CASSTWPDRDTGELFF. In nucleotides, the CDR3 is TGTGCCAGCTCAACTTGGCCCGACAGGGATACCGGGGAGCTGTTTTTT.

As for this clone: The sample has other DNA sequences that encode this CDR3 too. V gene TRBV3-1 (or the pseudogene TRBV3-2) combines with J gene TRBJ1-5; tentative D call: TRBD1 (6 bases). V lost 1 base to trimming and J lost 2 bases, with 6 bases between them. From germline, CDR1 is LGHDT and CDR2 YNNKEL (reference sequence). The CDR3 sequence is 14 residues long. CDR3 nucleotide sequence: TGTGCCAGCAGCCAAGCAGGGGGCAATCAGCCCCAGCATTTT. This codes for CASSQAGGNQPQHF.

CDR3 residues: CASRARSQRGHNEQFF. The CDR3 DNA reads as TGTGCCAGCAGAGCCCGCTCCCAGCGGGGACACAATGAGCAGTTCTTC. This chain joins TRBV2 and TRBJ2-1; 7 positions match TRBD2. The length of the CDR3 is 16 residues. Germline V CDR1 and CDR2: SNHLY, FYNNEI. The junction had 13 bases not matched to a gene; V was cut back by 6 bases and J by 5 bases.

The chain is built from TRBV2 and TRBJ2-1; 10 bases map to TRBD2. The ends lost 6 bases at V and 4 bases at J; junction bases unmatched: 6. This CDR3 has 15 residues. Germline assignment: CDR1 SNHLY and CDR2 FYNNEI. In nucleotides, the CDR3 is TGTGCCAGCAGGACAGCGGGAGGGCTTTACAATGAGCAGTTCTTC. Encoded protein: CASRTAGGLYNEQFF.

The J gene is TRBJ2-3, the V gene TRBV10-1; tentatively, D is TRBD2 (6 bases). Germline values: CDR1 WNHNN, CDR2 SYGVQD (reference sequence). V was cut by 0 bases and J by 6 bases, with 19 bases left in between. The CDR3 loop spans 17 amino acids. Here the CDR3 DNA reads TGCGCCAGCAGTGAGTCGGTCGGGGGATACAATCGGGATACGCAGTATTTT. Its protein is CASSESVGGYNRDTQYF.